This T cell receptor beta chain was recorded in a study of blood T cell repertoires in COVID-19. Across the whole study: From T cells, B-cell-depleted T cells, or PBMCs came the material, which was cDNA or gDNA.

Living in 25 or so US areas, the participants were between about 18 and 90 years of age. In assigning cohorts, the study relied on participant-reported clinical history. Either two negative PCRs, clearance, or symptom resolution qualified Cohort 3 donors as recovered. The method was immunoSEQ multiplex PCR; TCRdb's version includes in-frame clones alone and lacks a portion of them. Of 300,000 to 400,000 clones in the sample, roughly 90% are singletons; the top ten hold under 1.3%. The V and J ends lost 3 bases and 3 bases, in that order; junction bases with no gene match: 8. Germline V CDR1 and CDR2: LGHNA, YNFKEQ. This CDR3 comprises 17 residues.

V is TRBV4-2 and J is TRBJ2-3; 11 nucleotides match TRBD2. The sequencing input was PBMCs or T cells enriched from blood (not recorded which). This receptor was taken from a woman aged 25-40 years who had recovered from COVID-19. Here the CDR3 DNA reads TGTGCCAGCAGCCAGAGGGCTAGCGGGGGGAGAACAGATACGCAGTATTTT. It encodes CASSQRASGGRTDTQYF.